This entry lists 8 T cell receptor beta chains sequenced from one sample in a study of Ad26.COV2.S vaccination and SARS-CoV-2 variants. Sequencing used immunoSEQ multiplex PCR; TCRdb keeps in-frame clones, though not all of them. The sample consists of some 270,000 clones, roughly 87% of them appearing once. Treatment: around 19 received Ad26.COV2.S at low or high dose, single or two shots; roughly five received placebo; per-sample allocation not given. The investigators took samples on day 63 after the first vaccine or placebo injection. The source material was peripheral blood, sampled in a trial of Ad26.COV2.S vaccine versus placebo. The receptor source for this set is a person between 18 and 59 years old who received the Ad26.COV2.S COVID-19 vaccine or a placebo.

This rearrangement joins TRBV11-2 to TRBJ2-7; no clear D. V lost 6 bases and J lost 5, with 17 bases in between. The germline V gene has CDR1 SGHAT and CDR2 FQNNGV. The CDR3 is 14 amino acids. CDR3 bases: TGTGCCAGCAGAGGGAACATTACCCTCCACGAGCAGTACTTC. This codes for CASRGNITLHEQYF.

The chain recombines TRBV11-2 with TRBJ1-1; D unclear. Looked up from germline, CDR1 is SGHAT and CDR2 is FQNNGV. The V end lost 1 base, the J end lost 2 bases, and 11 bases lay between the germline ends. The CDR3 spans 15 residues. The CDR3 sequence is CASSLGTALNTEAFF. The CDR3 nucleotides read TGTGCCAGCAGCTTAGGAACAGCACTCAACACTGAAGCTTTCTTT.

V is TRBV20-1 and J is TRBJ1-2; D not certain. This CDR3 has 11 residues. The V gene's germline CDR1 is DFQATT and CDR2 SNEGSKA (reference sequence). Trimming stripped 3 bases from V and 8 bases from J, with 10 bases between. DNA of the CDR3: TGCAGTGCTAGGGGGATGGGGGGCTACACCTTC. Its translation: CSARGMGGYTF.

The gene calls are TRBV30 and TRBJ1-6, with 7 nucleotides matching TRBD1. Germline lookup yields CDR1 GTSNPN and CDR2 SVGIG (reference sequence). Trimming removed 4 bases from V and 3 bases from J; junction bases left unmatched: 12. The CDR3 runs to 17 residues. CDR3 bases: TGTGCCTGGACACCGGGACAGATGTTCCTCTATAATTCACCCCTCCACTTT. This encodes CAWTPGQMFLYNSPLHF.

The V and J genes are TRBV5-1 and TRBJ1-5; 8 positions agree with TRBD1. J lost 9 bases, V lost 0 bases, and 5 bases had no gene match. Germline values: CDR1 SGHRS, CDR2 YFSETQ. This CDR3 is 14 amino acids long. CDR3: CASSLGTGSRPQHF. CDR3 nucleotide sequence: TGCGCCAGCAGCTTGGGGACAGGGAGCCGGCCCCAGCATTTT.

The V call is TRBV30, the J call TRBJ1-4; TRBD1 is a possible D gene (5 bases). CDR3 length: 15 residues. Deletions cut 2 bases from V and 6 bases from J, with 16 bases between. The germline V gene has CDR1 GTSNPN and CDR2 SVGIG (reference sequence). CDR3 region: CAWSKSGISYEKLFF. CDR3 coding DNA: TGTGCCTGGAGTAAATCAGGGATAAGTTATGAAAAACTGTTTTTT.

The chain is built from TRBV4-2 and TRBJ2-1, with 12 bases lining up with TRBD2. CDR1 LGHNA and CDR2 YNFKEQ come from the germline V gene. The J segment lost 2 bases and the V segment lost 1 base, leaving 3 bases of the junction unmatched. The CDR3 is made up of 17 amino acids. The CDR3 reads CASSQGLAGAPYNEQFF. The CDR3 coding sequence is TGTGCCAGCAGCCAAGGACTAGCGGGAGCTCCCTACAATGAGCAGTTCTTC.

V gene TRBV12-3 or TRBV12-4 combines with J gene TRBJ2-5; TRBD1 matches at 9 bases. This CDR3 spans 13 amino acids. Trimming removed 7 bases from V and 4 bases from J; junction bases left unmatched: 4. This CDR3 reads CASKQGAGETQYF. The CDR3, as DNA: TGTGCCAGCAAACAGGGGGCTGGAGAGACCCAGTACTTC.